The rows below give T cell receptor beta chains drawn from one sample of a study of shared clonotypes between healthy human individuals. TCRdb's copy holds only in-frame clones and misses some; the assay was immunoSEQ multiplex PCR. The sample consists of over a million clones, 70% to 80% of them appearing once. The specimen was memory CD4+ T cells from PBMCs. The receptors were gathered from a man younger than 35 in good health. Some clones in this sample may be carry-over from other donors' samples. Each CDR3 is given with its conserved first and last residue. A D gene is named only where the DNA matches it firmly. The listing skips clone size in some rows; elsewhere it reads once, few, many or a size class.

CASSLAGYIYEQYF	TGTGCCAGCAGTCTAGCGGGATATATCTACGAGCAGTACTTC	.	TRBJ2-7	TRBD2	TRBV6-1
CSVEGSYRRMNTEAFF	TGCAGCGTTGAAGGTTCGTACAGGCGCATGAACACTGAAGCTTTCTTT	once	TRBJ1-1	.	TRBV29-1
CASSPPISTKGLRQETQYF	TGTGCCAGCTCACCACCTATCAGTACGAAGGGTTTACGACAAGAGACCCAGTACTTC	.	TRBJ2-5	.	TRBV18
CASSPGTQETQYF	TGTGCCAGCAGCCCCGGGACCCAAGAGACCCAGTACTTC	.	TRBJ2-5	.	TRBV7-2
CASSFVEGGIGELFF	TGTGCCAGCAGTTTCGTAGAAGGGGGCATCGGGGAGCTGTTTTTT	.	TRBJ2-2	TRBD1	TRBV28
CASSDTTEDREQYF	TGTGCCAGCAGTGACACGACAGAGGACAGGGAGCAGTACTTC	.	TRBJ2-7	TRBD1	TRBV6-4
CASSMDPGLAKFF	TGTGCCAGTAGTATGGATCCCGGACTAGCAAAGTTCTTC	.	TRBJ2-1	TRBD2	TRBV19
CASSLTSGIRGTDTQYF	TGTGCCAGCAGCTTAACTAGCGGGATAAGAGGCACAGATACGCAGTATTTT	.	TRBJ2-3	TRBD2	TRBV7-9
CACHIHGGSEAFF	TGTGCCTGCCATATCCACGGGGGGTCTGAAGCTTTCTTT	few	TRBJ1-1	.	TRBV30
CASSSQGRDTQYF	TGTGCCAGCAGCTCCCAGGGCAGGGATACGCAGTATTTT	.	TRBJ2-3	.	TRBV5-4
CASTRGREQYF	TGTGCCAGCACTAGGGGGCGCGAGCAGTACTTC	once	TRBJ2-7	TRBD1	TRBV28
CASSTQGGLNTEAFF	TGTGCCAGCAGCACACAGGGGGGCTTGAACACTGAAGCTTTCTTT	.	TRBJ1-1	TRBD1	TRBV7-2
CASSVWWGDLIQPLYEQYF	TGTGCCAGCAGCGTTTGGTGGGGGGACTTAATACAACCCCTCTACGAGCAGTACTTC	.	TRBJ2-7	.	TRBV9
CASSPLALGRSDTQYF	TGTGCCAGCAGCCCCCTCGCGTTGGGGAGGTCAGATACGCAGTATTTT	.	TRBJ2-3	.	TRBV7-6
CAISEGGARVNTEAFF	TGTGCCATCAGTGAAGGGGGCGCGAGGGTGAACACTGAAGCTTTCTTT	.	TRBJ1-1	TRBD1	TRBV10-3
CASSDPGTFPFNGYTF	TGTGCCAGCAGTGACCCGGGGACATTTCCATTCAATGGCTACACCTTC	.	TRBJ1-2	.	TRBV6-4
CASSQNRGEQFF	TGCGCCAGCAGCCAAAACAGGGGCGAGCAGTTCTTC	.	TRBJ2-1	TRBD1	TRBV4-3
CASSAGTGMETQYF	TGCGCCAGCAGCGCCGGGACAGGGATGGAGACCCAGTACTTC	once	TRBJ2-5	TRBD1	TRBV5-1
CASSLITQSNQPQHF	TGTGCCAGTAGTCTCATAACCCAAAGCAATCAGCCCCAGCATTTT	.	TRBJ1-5	.	TRBV19
CASRRVTGQETQYF	TGTGCCAGCAGACGAGTAACGGGACAAGAGACCCAGTACTTC	many	TRBJ2-5	.	TRBV6-5
CASSLTTGAYGYTF	TGCGCCAGCAGCTTGACTACAGGGGCCTATGGCTACACCTTC	many	TRBJ1-2	TRBD1	TRBV5-1
CASSVAQMNTEAFF	TGTGCCAGCAGCGTAGCTCAGATGAACACTGAAGCTTTCTTT	.	TRBJ1-1	.	TRBV9
CATTQLKNTEAFF	TGTGCCACCACTCAGCTAAAGAACACTGAAGCTTTCTTT	.	TRBJ1-1	.	TRBV10-3
CASSSTGTSPYEQYF	TGTGCCAGCAGCTCAACGGGGACTAGCCCCTACGAGCAGTACTTC	.	TRBJ2-7	TRBD2	TRBV7-2
CASSMTGSGEAFF	TGTGCCAGCAGCATGACAGGGAGTGGTGAAGCTTTCTTT	.	TRBJ1-1	TRBD1	TRBV7-3
CATTVPKDRANEKLFF	TGTGCCACCACAGTCCCAAAGGACAGGGCTAATGAAAAACTGTTTTTT	.	TRBJ1-4	TRBD1	TRBV28
CASSLGLVLYNEQFF	TGTGCCAGCAGCTTGGGTCTAGTATTGTACAATGAGCAGTTCTTC	.	TRBJ2-1	.	TRBV5-4
CSAFRRSGPSTDTQYF	TGCAGCGCCTTTCGGCGGAGCGGTCCTAGCACAGATACGCAGTATTTT	.	TRBJ2-3	.	TRBV29-1
CASSRPPGGSETQYF	TGTGCCAGTAGTAGACCCCCGGGCGGGAGCGAGACCCAGTACTTC	.	TRBJ2-5	TRBD2	TRBV19